The 28 T cell receptor beta chains below were found in one sample sequenced in a study of Graves' ophthalmopathy and Graves' hyperthyroidism. TCR beta CDR3 regions were amplified from RNA transcripts. RT-PCR in the first round used HTBI primers; a second-round multiplex PCR followed. TCRdb recomputed calls from the multiplex PCR reads with MiXCR, one row per CDR3 protein. The sample yields some 380,000 distinct CDR3 sequences, 15% seen once. The specimen sequenced was peripheral blood. The receptors originated from a young woman with stable Graves' hyperthyroidism.

V usage is TRBV6-1 and J usage is TRBJ2-7; 11 bases line up with TRBD1. The CDR3 loop spans 14 amino acids. The V segment lost 6 bases and the J segment 5 bases; nucleotides outside the gene matches: 6. Germline V gene lookup returns CDR1 MNHNS and CDR2 SASEGT. For the CDR3, the DNA is TGTGCCAGCAGCCGAGGACAGGGGGCGGACGAGCAGTACTTC. Translated, it gives CASSRGQGADEQYF.

At least ten counts were recorded for this clonotype. This chain joins TRBV12-3 or TRBV12-4 and TRBJ1-6, with D perhaps matching TRBD1 (5 bases). V gave up 2 bases and J gave up 6 bases, with 8 bases separating them. The CDR3 has 14 amino acids. The chain's CDR3 is CASSLLTVNSPLHF. The CDR3, as DNA: TGTGCCAGCAGTTTACTGACAGTTAATTCACCCCTCCACTTT.

The chain couples TRBV6-5 to TRBJ1-5, with D perhaps TRBD1 (6 bases). V was clipped by 2 bases and J by 4 bases, with 9 bases between them. From germline, CDR1 is MNHEY and CDR2 SVGAGI. The CDR3 has 14 residues. The CDR3 DNA sequence: TGTGCCAGCAGTTACGGGGGGCCGAATCAGCCCCAGCATTTT. Translating gives CASSYGGPNQPQHF.

In its sample, this clonotype was seen many times. The chain has TRBV27 and TRBJ2-5; 11 bases are a match to TRBD2. This CDR3 is built from 16 residues. V was pared by 5 bases and J by 5 bases, with 10 bases of the junction left unmatched. CDR1 is MNHEY and CDR2 is SMNVEV in the germline V gene (reference sequence). Written as DNA, the CDR3 is TGTGCCAGCAGTCCGAATCTAGCGGGGGGTTTGGAGACCCAGTACTTC. Protein: CASSPNLAGGLETQYF.

There are many counts of this clonotype. The J gene is TRBJ1-6, the V gene TRBV25-1; D possibly corresponds to TRBD1 (5 bases). Trimming cost V 8 bases and J 0 bases, with 17 bases left between them. Germline loops: CDR1 MGHDK, CDR2 SYGVNS. CDR3 size: 17 residues. CDR3 in DNA: TGTGCCAGCCGCCGGGGGATAACGAGCTCCTATAATTCACCCCTCCACTTT. It yields the protein CASRRGITSSYNSPLHF.

This clonotype was seen repeatedly, ten times or more. The conserved phenylalanine or tryptophan normally closing the CDR3 is absent here, so this likely arose from a read error. Because the CDR3's place on the DNA is in doubt, the DNA is left out and the CDR3 is given as listed by TCRdb. The chain recombines TRBV6-9 with TRBJ1-5. Germline loops: CDR1 MNHGY, CDR2 SVAAGI. The CDR3 is 8 amino acids in total, end residues counted. The CDR3 loop is CASSYSSG.

The CDR3 reads CASSPRARDRNIQYF. In DNA form, the CDR3 reads TGTGCCAGCAGCCCACGAGCCCGGGACAGAAACATTCAGTACTTC. V and J are TRBV5-6 and TRBJ2-4; 7 bases align to TRBD1. Germline V gene data show CDR1 as SGHDT and CDR2 as YYEEEE. Trimming removed 4 bases from V and 6 bases from J; junction bases left unmatched: 10. This CDR3 comprises 15 residues.

This clonotype was counted at least ten times. The chain uses TRBV29-1 and TRBJ1-2; no clear D gene. The V end lost 7 bases, the J end lost 0 bases, and 9 bases lay between the germline ends. The CDR3 extends over 12 amino acids. The germline V gene encodes CDR1 SQVTM and CDR2 ANQGSEA. The CDR3: CSAQEPNYGYTF. As DNA, the CDR3 is TGCAGCGCCCAGGAACCTAACTATGGCTACACCTTC.

This clonotype was seen ten or more times. The V call is TRBV7-3, the J call TRBJ2-2, with 13 nucleotides matching TRBD2. The length of the CDR3 is 19 residues. J lost 4 bases, V lost 1 base, and 9 bases had no gene match. The germline V gene encodes CDR1 SGHTA and CDR2 FQGTGA. The CDR3 spells CASSLRRTSGGPGTGELFF. For the CDR3, the DNA is TGTGCCAGCAGCTTAAGGCGGACTAGCGGGGGCCCGGGCACCGGGGAGCTGTTTTTT. Complete variable domain (other parts from reference TRBV7-3 and TRBJ2-2): GAGVSQTPSNKVTEKGKYVELRCDPISGHTALYWYRQSLGQGPEFLIYFQGTGAADDSGLPNDRFFAVRPEGSVSTLKIQRTERGDSAVYLCASSLRRTSGGPGTGELFFGEGSRLTVL.

This chain joins TRBV6-1 and TRBJ2-5; TRBD1 aligns across 7 bases. The CDR3 runs 15 residues. Germline V gene lookup returns CDR1 MNHNS and CDR2 SASEGT. The ends lost 1 base at V and 4 bases at J; junction bases unmatched: 6. CDR3 amino acids: CASSEEGAWGETQYF. CDR3 DNA sequence: TGTGCCAGCAGTGAAGAGGGGGCTTGGGGAGAGACCCAGTACTTC.

This clonotype was counted ten times or more. The rearrangement joins TRBV12-3 or TRBV12-4 to TRBJ2-7; TRBD2 matches 9 bases. The CDR3 is made up of 16 amino acids. The J segment lost 1 base and the V segment lost 2 bases, leaving 6 bases of the junction unmatched. The CDR3: CASSLTETSGSYEQYF. CDR3 DNA sequence: TGTGCCAGCAGTTTAACCGAGACTAGCGGATCCTACGAGCAGTACTTC.

This clonotype was counted ten times or more. The gene calls are TRBV12-3 or TRBV12-4 and TRBJ1-1; D may be TRBD1 (5 bases). The V and J ends lost 6 bases and 4 bases respectively, with 15 bases between them. The CDR3 spans 14 residues. DNA of the CDR3: TGTGCCAGCAGCTGGGGGGTATCGGCCACTGAAGCTTTCTTT. Its protein product is CASSWGVSATEAFF.

J is TRBJ2-5 and V is TRBV20-1; D is undetermined. The germline gives CDR1 DFQATT, CDR2 SNEGSKA (reference sequence). The CDR3 totals 13 residues. The germline V and J ends were trimmed by 3 bases and 5 bases, with 13 bases remaining between them. The CDR3 sequence is CSARELSEETQYF. CDR3 DNA sequence: TGCAGTGCTAGGGAGCTTAGTGAGGAGACCCAGTACTTC.

This clonotype was seen repeatedly, ten times or more. This rearrangement joins TRBV7-9 to TRBJ2-5, with D uncertain. CDR1 SEHNR and CDR2 FQNEAQ come from the germline V gene (reference sequence). This CDR3 region has 14 residues. V lost 5 bases to trimming and J lost 2 bases, with 12 bases between them. The CDR3 region is CASSPLRNQETQYF. The DNA for the CDR3 is TGTGCCAGCAGCCCTCTAAGGAATCAAGAGACCCAGTACTTC. Based on the CDR3 plus reference TRBV7-9 and TRBJ2-5, the full variable domain is DTGVSQNPRHKITKRGQNVTFRCDPISEHNRLYWYRQTLGQGPEFLTYFQNEAQLEKSRLLSDRFSAERPKGSFSTLEIQRTEQGDSAMYLCASSPLRNQETQYFGPGTRLLVL.

The sample holds many counts of this clonotype. The CDR3 loop reads CASSLTGDGSTEAFF. CDR3 coding DNA: TGTGCCAGTAGTCTGACAGGGGATGGGAGCACTGAAGCTTTCTTT. This rearrangement joins TRBV19 to TRBJ1-1; 8 positions agree with TRBD1. The CDR3 covers 15 residues. The germline CDR1 and CDR2 sequences are LNHDA and SQIVND (reference sequence). V was pared by 5 bases and J by 4 bases, with 9 bases of the junction left unmatched.

This clonotype was counted at least ten times. A much larger clonotype is one base distant, so this may be a read error. The V and J genes are TRBV11-3 and TRBJ1-6; 7 bases map to TRBD1. The germline gives CDR1 SGHNT, CDR2 YENEEA. The CDR3 sequence is 14 residues long. The CDR3 is CASSLGTGNSHLHF. The CDR3 bases are TGTGCCAGCAGCTTAGGGACAGGAAATTCACACCTCCACTTT.

Many counts were recorded for this clonotype. This rearrangement joins TRBV4-1 to TRBJ1-2; D ambiguous. The CDR3 loop spans 13 amino acids. Between the trimmed V and J ends, which lost 4 bases and 8 bases, there was a span of 14 bases. Germline CDR1 is MGHRA and CDR2 is YSYEKL. The CDR3 reads CASSRGLVTGYTF. The CDR3 nucleotides are TGCGCCAGCAGCCGCGGACTGGTTACGGGCTACACCTTC.

This clonotype occurred many times. This rearrangement joins TRBV7-9 to TRBJ2-7; unclear D gene. Trimming removed 1 base at V and 2 bases at J, with 9 bases between. CDR1 SEHNR and CDR2 FQNEAQ come from the germline V gene (reference sequence). The CDR3 is 14 residues long. CDR3 DNA: TGTGCCAGCAGCTTAGATGTACACCCCTACGAGCAGTACTTC. It encodes CASSLDVHPYEQYF.

This clonotype came up a few times. V and J are TRBV20-1 and TRBJ2-5; D might be TRBD2 (6 bases). The germline CDR1 and CDR2 sequences are DFQATT and SNEGSKA (reference sequence). CDR3 length equals 13 residues. The V gene lost 3 bases and the J gene lost 4 bases, with 12 bases spanning the gap. CDR3 residues: CSASPGRIETQYF. DNA for the CDR3: TGCAGTGCTAGCCCGGGGAGGATAGAGACCCAGTACTTC.

This clonotype was found many times. V usage is TRBV12-3 or TRBV12-4 and J usage is TRBJ1-2; 9 bases are a match to TRBD1. Trimming at V came to 4 bases and at J to 3 bases, leaving 6 bases not matched to a gene. CDR3 length: 15 amino acids. The CDR3 bases are TGTGCCAGCAGTTCTTGGGACAGGGAAGACTATGGCTACACCTTC. It yields the protein CASSSWDREDYGYTF.

This clonotype has more than one count but fewer than ten. The J gene is TRBJ1-2, the V gene TRBV12-3 or TRBV12-4, with a possible D match to TRBD1 (6 bases). The CDR3 extends over 12 amino acids. The V gene lost 6 bases and the J gene lost 7 bases, with 12 bases spanning the gap. CDR3 coding DNA: TGTGCCAGCAGCCCCGGGACACCTGGCTACACCTTC. Residues: CASSPGTPGYTF.

At least ten counts were recorded for this clonotype. The chain employs TRBV20-1 and TRBJ1-5; D is unclear. With 3 bases removed from V and 0 bases from J, the gap between germline ends came to 9 bases. Germline V lookup: CDR1 DFQATT, CDR2 SNEGSKA (reference sequence). CDR3 length: 14 amino acids. CDR3 residues: CSASKGNSNQPQHF. CDR3 DNA: TGCAGTGCTAGTAAAGGAAATAGCAATCAGCCCCAGCATTTT.

At least ten counts were recorded for this clonotype. CDR3 sequence: CASSVVAGGSTEAFF. The CDR3, as DNA: TGCGCCAGCAGCGTGGTGGCAGGGGGAAGCACTGAAGCTTTCTTT. The chain couples TRBV5-1 to TRBJ1-1; 7 bases map to TRBD1. CDR3 length: 15 residues. J was trimmed by 4 bases and V by 4 bases; bases with no gene match: 10. Germline V gene lookup returns CDR1 SGHRS and CDR2 YFSETQ.

This clonotype has ten or more counts. The genes are TRBV2 and TRBJ2-7; 10 bases are shared with TRBD1. Germline loops: CDR1 SNHLY, CDR2 FYNNEI. The junction had 11 bases not matched to a gene; V was cut back by 11 bases and J by 1 base. This CDR3 region has 15 residues. The CDR3 sequence is CAGQRGTGVSYEQYF. The DNA of the CDR3 is TGTGCCGGGCAGAGGGGGACAGGGGTTTCCTACGAGCAGTACTTC. Full variable domain (remainder filled in from reference TRBV2 and TRBJ2-7): EPEVTQTPSHQVTQMGQEVILRCVPISNHLYFYWYRQILGQKVEFLVSFYNNEISEKSEIFDDQFSVERPDGSNFTLKIRSTKLEDSAMYFCAGQRGTGVSYEQYFGPGTRLTVT.

The rearrangement links TRBV4-1 to TRBJ1-5; D unresolved. The ends were cut back, 0 bases at V and 0 bases at J, with 9 bases in the middle. Germline CDR1 and CDR2: MGHRA and YSYEKL. The CDR3 has 16 amino acids. The CDR3: CASSQDRSDSNQPQHF. Written as DNA, the CDR3 is TGCGCCAGCAGCCAAGATCGATCGGATAGCAATCAGCCCCAGCATTTT.

The chain joins TRBV14 to TRBJ2-7; D gene ambiguous. Deletions cut 1 base from V and 6 bases from J, with 10 bases between. This CDR3 region has 13 residues. Germline V gene sequence: CDR1 SGHDN, CDR2 FVKESK. The CDR3 here is CASSQVQVREQYF. The CDR3, as DNA: TGTGCCAGCAGCCAAGTTCAGGTCCGCGAGCAGTACTTC.

This clonotype occurred many times. This chain connects TRBV20-1 to TRBJ2-5, with 8 bases fitting TRBD2. Trimming took 1 base from V and 4 from J; bases not matched to a gene: 8. Germline values: CDR1 DFQATT, CDR2 SNEGSKA (reference sequence). The CDR3 has 15 amino acids. CDR3 sequence (DNA): TGCAGTGCTAGAGTAGCGGGGAAACTTTTAGAGACCCAGTACTTC. Translating it yields CSARVAGKLLETQYF.

The chain recombines TRBV5-1 with TRBJ2-2; a possible D gene is TRBD1 (6 bases). The germline CDR1 and CDR2 sequences are SGHRS and YFSETQ. V was cut by 9 bases and J by 4 bases, with 13 bases left in between. The CDR3 runs 13 residues. The CDR3 DNA follows: TGCGCCACCCCGGGACACATCACCGGGGAGCTGTTTTTT. Encoded protein: CATPGHITGELFF.